Below are 4 T cell receptor beta chains sequenced from a single sample in a study of T cell responses to AZD1222 COVID-19 vaccine. Profiled with immunoSEQ multiplex PCR; TCRdb holds only in-frame clones, not every one. The data hold about 100,000 clones, with more than 70% observed a single time. The sample here was peripheral blood, taken 28 days after the second AZD1222 dose. Receptors were obtained from an adult who received the AZD1222 COVID-19 vaccine.

CDR3 DNA sequence: TGTGCCAGTAGCACCGGGGGGGAATATCAGCCCCAGCATTTT. This sequence encodes CASSTGGEYQPQHF. The chain links TRBV19 to TRBJ1-5; TRBD1 is a possible D gene (5 bases). The germline gives CDR1 LNHDA, CDR2 SQIVND (reference sequence). CDR3 size: 14 residues. The V and J ends lost 6 bases and 5 bases respectively, with 14 bases between them. Variable domain in full (rest from reference TRBV19 and TRBJ1-5): DGGITQSPKYLFRKEGQNVTLSCEQNLNHDAMYWYRQDPGQGLRLIYYSQIVNDFQKGDIAEGYSVSREKKESFPLTVTSAQKNPTAFYLCASSTGGEYQPQHFGDGTRLSIL.

The chain couples TRBV5-1 to TRBJ1-2; 7 nucleotides align to TRBD1. Germline CDR1 and CDR2: SGHRS and YFSETQ. This CDR3 contains 16 residues. V lost 4 bases to trimming and J lost 3 bases; unmatched junction nucleotides: 12. In DNA form, the CDR3 reads TGCGCCAGCAGCCAGGGGGTAGCAAGACAATACTATGGCTACACCTTC. Protein product: CASSQGVARQYYGYTF.

This chain connects TRBV7-8 to TRBJ1-4; D call uncertain. Trimming left V 5 bases short and J 3 bases short, with 13 bases between. From germline, CDR1 is SGHVS and CDR2 FQNEAQ. This CDR3 has 15 residues. Here the CDR3 reads CASSRGLFANEKLFF. The CDR3 DNA reads TGTGCCAGCAGCCGTGGACTGTTTGCTAATGAAAAACTGTTTTTT.

The rearrangement uses TRBV20-1 and TRBJ2-1, with 7 bases matching TRBD2. Germline-derived CDR1 and CDR2 are DFQATT and SNEGSKA (reference sequence). The length of the CDR3 is 10 residues. CDR3: CSGEGNEQFF. The DNA of the CDR3 is TGCAGCGGGGAGGGGAATGAGCAGTTCTTC.